This T cell receptor (beta chain) appears in the sequencing data of a study of T cell repertoires in cytomegalovirus infection. About the study: Signatures in public TCR beta sequences pointed to both CMV infection and matching HLA type.

V trimming: 2 bases; J trimming: 3 bases; junction bases outside the gene matches: 6. The germline CDR1 and CDR2 sequences are SGHTA and FQGNSA. The CDR3 spans 15 residues. General observations from the study: What dominated the ex vivo response were HLA-C-restricted CMV-specific TCR beta clonotypes. People with CMV and the relevant HLA were identified by cumulative public TCR beta family frequency.

This clonotype was found many times. The antigen is unknown. A single record per CDR3 protein comes from TCRdb applying MiXCR to the reads. The data hold about 300,000 distinct CDR3 sequences, with about 26% observed a single time. Sample: PBMCs. This TCR derives from a human donor in good health (CMV status not recorded). Some clones in this sample may be carry-over from other donors' samples. The chain employs TRBV7-2 and TRBJ1-2; TRBD1 matches 7 bases. The CDR3: CASSLNTGDYYGYTF. The CDR3 DNA reads TGTGCCAGCAGCTTAAATACAGGGGATTACTATGGCTACACCTTC.